This TCR beta chain was captured in a study of beta chain features in type 1 diabetes (dated by TCRdb to 2017 to 2018). With respect to the entire study: Mean age, gender distribution, total cell number and subset yield did not differ between patients and healthy donors. Across all samples, 107,917,701 sorted cells were examined, and cell number per subset correlated strongly with RNA yield. The study compared TCRB repertoires of sorted circulating CD4+ T cell subsets between recently diagnosed type 1 diabetes patients and matched healthy donors. Regulatory and stem cell-like memory subsets were obtained from only 8 patients and about eight healthy donors, while naive and central memory subsets were obtained from all 30 or so donors.

CDR1 is given as MDHEN and CDR2 as SYDVKM, both from the germline V gene. Clipping removes 4 bases from V and 4 bases from J, with 6 as the unmatched junction base count. The CDR3 sequence holds 15 residues, the cysteine and phenylalanine included. CDR3 DNA only is kept here, 45 bases in frame from base 1. The investigation overall reported the following: Shorter templates might be favored by PCR, yet because patient and control samples were amplified and corrected together, any such skew would affect both groups equally. Because cDNA was sequenced instead of genomic DNA, highly expressing activated cells could be over-represented, though the groups showed no difference in activation or CD3 levels. Patients with type 1 diabetes made fewer insertions and deleted more nucleotides at VDJ recombination sites, implying thymic rearrangement abnormalities. Because small numbers of individuals were included in the HLA sub-analyses, any influence of HLA type on TCRB rearrangement was left unresolved. In all four CD4+ subsets, TCRB CDR3 length was moderately but significantly shorter in type 1 diabetes patients. Naive, central memory and regulatory TCRB repertoires appeared more similar among patients than among healthy donors.

The entire isolated RNA was reverse transcribed using the High Capacity cDNA Reverse Transcription Kit, and thus expressed TCRB transcripts were sequenced. Deep immunoSEQ sequencing was performed on naive, central memory and regulatory T cell samples, with an average of roughly 3.3 million total reads per sample. Sorted cells were lysed in RLT buffer, and RNA was extracted using DNase-treated RNeasy Micro or Mini kits according to cell number. To prevent cross-contamination, each cell subset was processed individually, whereas patient and healthy donor samples were processed jointly. The immunoSEQ multiplex PCR was used to amplify TCRB sequences from cDNA, yielding 87-bp fragments that span the CDR3 region. Amplicons were sequenced on the Illumina HiSeq platform. From the authors' description of their analysis: PCR bias was computationally corrected using synthetic template baselines, reads within Hamming distance 2 were collapsed, and singletons that could not be merged were discarded. By aligning reads against IMGT, V, D and J genes, CDR3 length, and insertions or deletions at six rearrangement sites were assigned. Within each subset, clonotype counts were normalized to sorted cell number, after which true diversity and Gini coefficients were computed with the tcR R package. The overlap coefficient, calculated on TCRB nucleotide sequences, was used to measure repertoire sharing. The table was pulled from immuneACCESS by TCRdb, which kept in-frame rearrangements only. Such tables lose some clones; where checked, under half of the loss comes from unresolved V genes, and the rest has no known cause. The DNA was the basis for D and trimming; V, J and clone size are from that table. The sample yields about 140,000 clones; about 7% were counted once. The top ten clones comprise about 1.4% of the sample.

Each donor gave one peripheral blood draw, averaging around 120 mL, which was collected into heparinised tubes. Naive, central memory, regulatory and stem cell-like memory CD4+ T cells were sorted on a BD FACSAria II using a panel including CD45RO, CCR7, CD25, CD127, CD95 and CD27. A purity above 95% was achieved for all sorted populations. PBMCs were separated immediately by Lymphoprep density gradient centrifugation and were stained directly, without being cultured. So that batch effects would be minimized, each experiment stained and sorted samples in pairs, pairing one healthy donor with one patient. Regarding this clone: No antigen is known for it. Nothing much larger sits one base from this clone, and base qualities are not available.

Source material: central memory CD4+ T cells from blood. The clonotype originates from a woman aged 30 to 39 in good health. The chain was built from TRBV28 and TRBJ1-4, with 7 junctional bases fitting TRBD1. Here the CDR3 is given as CASSSPGQRNEKLFF. In nucleotides, the sequence is TGTGCCAGCAGTTCGCCGGGACAGCGTAATGAAAAACTGTTTTTT.